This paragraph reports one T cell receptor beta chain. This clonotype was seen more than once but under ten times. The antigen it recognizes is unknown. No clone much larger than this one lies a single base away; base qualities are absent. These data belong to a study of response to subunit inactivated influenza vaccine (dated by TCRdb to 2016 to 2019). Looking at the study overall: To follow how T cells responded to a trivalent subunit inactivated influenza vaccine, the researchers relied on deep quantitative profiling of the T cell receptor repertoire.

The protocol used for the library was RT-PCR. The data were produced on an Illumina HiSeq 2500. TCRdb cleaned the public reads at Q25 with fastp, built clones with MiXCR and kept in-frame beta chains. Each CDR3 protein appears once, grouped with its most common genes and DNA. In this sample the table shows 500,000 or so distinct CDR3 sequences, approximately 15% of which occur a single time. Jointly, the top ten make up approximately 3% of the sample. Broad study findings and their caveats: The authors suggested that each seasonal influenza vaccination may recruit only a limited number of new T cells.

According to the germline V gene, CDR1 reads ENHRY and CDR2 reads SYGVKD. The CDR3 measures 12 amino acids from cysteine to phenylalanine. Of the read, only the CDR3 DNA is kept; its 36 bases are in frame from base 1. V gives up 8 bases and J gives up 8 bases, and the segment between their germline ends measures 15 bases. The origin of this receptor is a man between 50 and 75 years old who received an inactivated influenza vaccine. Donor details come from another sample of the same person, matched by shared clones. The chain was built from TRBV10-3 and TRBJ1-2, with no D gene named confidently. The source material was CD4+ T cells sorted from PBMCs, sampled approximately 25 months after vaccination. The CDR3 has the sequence CAIFEPQRGYTF. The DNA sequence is TGTGCCATCTTTGAACCCCAGCGAGGCTACACCTTC.